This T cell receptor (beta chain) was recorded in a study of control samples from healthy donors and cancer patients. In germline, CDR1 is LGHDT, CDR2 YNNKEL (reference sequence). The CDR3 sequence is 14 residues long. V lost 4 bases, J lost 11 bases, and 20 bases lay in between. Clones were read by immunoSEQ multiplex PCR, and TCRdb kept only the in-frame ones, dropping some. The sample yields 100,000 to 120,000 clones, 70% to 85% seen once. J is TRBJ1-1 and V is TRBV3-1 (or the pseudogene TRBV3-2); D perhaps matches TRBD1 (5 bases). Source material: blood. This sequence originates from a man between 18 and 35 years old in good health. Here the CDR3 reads CASSLSGTAAGAFF. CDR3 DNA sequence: TGTGCCAGCAGCCTTTCCGGGACGGCGGCCGGGGCTTTCTTT.